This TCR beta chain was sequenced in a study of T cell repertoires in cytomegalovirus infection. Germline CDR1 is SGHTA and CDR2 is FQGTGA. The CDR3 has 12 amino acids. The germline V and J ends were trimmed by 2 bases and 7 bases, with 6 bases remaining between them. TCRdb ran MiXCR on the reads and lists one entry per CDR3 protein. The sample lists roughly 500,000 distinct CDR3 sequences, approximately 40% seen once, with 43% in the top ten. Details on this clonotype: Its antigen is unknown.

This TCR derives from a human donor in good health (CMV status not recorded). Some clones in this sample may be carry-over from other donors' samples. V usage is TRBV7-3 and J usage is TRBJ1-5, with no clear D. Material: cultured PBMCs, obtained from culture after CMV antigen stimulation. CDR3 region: CASSLGPQPQHF. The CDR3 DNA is TGTGCCAGCAGCTTAGGCCCACAGCCCCAGCATTTT.